This TCR beta chain is from a study of OX40 agonist ivuxolimab in advanced cancers. At the level of the study: Patients received intravenous ivuxolimab every 2 weeks at 0.01 to 10 mg/kg. A male proportion of approximately 80% was recorded, with mean age 60 years and range about 20 to 79. Study conclusions and caveats: At doses 0.1 to 3.0 mg/kg, CD4+ and CD8+ clones expanded.

Clones were read by immunoSEQ multiplex PCR, and TCRdb kept only the in-frame ones, dropping some. The data hold fewer than 65,000 clones, with over 80% observed a single time. The CDR3 runs to 14 residues. The germline V gene has CDR1 SGHDN and CDR2 FVKESK. Trimming took off 0 bases at V and 1 base at J, with 1 base between the two ends. This clone was seen a single time. Its antigen remains unidentified. The specimen comprised CD4+ or CD8+ T cells sorted from blood, sampled in a trial of the OX40 agonist ivuxolimab. This TCR came from an adult with an advanced solid tumor such as melanoma, head and neck, liver or kidney cancer. The chain couples TRBV14 to TRBJ2-6; D is unresolved. The CDR3 loop is CASSQDSGANVLTF. As DNA, the CDR3 is TGTGCCAGCAGCCAAGATTCTGGGGCCAACGTCCTGACTTTC.